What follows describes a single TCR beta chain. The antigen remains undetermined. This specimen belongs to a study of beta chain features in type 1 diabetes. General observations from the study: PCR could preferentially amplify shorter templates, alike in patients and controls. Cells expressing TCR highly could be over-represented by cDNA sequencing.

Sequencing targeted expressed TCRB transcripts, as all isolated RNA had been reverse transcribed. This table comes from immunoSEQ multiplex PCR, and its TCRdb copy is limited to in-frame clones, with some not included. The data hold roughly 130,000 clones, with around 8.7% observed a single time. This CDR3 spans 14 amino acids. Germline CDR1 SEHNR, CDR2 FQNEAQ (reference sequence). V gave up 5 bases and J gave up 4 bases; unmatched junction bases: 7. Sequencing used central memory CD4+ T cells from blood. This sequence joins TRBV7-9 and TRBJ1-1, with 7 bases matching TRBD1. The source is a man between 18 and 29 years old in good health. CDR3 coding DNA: TGTGCCAGCAGCCTAACAGGGGAAACCACTGAAGCTTTCTTT. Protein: CASSLTGETTEAFF.